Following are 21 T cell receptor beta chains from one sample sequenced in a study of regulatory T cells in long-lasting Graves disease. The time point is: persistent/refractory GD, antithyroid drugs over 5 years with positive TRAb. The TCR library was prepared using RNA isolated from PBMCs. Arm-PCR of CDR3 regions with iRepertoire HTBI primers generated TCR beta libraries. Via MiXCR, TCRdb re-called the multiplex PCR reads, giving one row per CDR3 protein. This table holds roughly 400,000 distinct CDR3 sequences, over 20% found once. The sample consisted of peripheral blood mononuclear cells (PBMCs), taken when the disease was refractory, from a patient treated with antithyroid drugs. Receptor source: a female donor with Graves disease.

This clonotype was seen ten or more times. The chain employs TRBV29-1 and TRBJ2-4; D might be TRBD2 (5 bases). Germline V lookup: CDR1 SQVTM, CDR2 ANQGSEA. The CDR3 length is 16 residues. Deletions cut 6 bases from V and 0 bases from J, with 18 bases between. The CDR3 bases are TGCAGCGTAAGAACGGTCGGAGGATCAGCCAAAAACATTCAGTACTTC. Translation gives CSVRTVGGSAKNIQYF.

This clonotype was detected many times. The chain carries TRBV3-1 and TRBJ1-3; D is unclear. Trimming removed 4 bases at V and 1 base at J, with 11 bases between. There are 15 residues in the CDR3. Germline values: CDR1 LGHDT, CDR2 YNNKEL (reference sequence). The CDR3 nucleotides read TGTGCCAGCAGCCGTGGCCGTCGGTCTGGAAACACCATATATTTT. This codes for CASSRGRRSGNTIYF.

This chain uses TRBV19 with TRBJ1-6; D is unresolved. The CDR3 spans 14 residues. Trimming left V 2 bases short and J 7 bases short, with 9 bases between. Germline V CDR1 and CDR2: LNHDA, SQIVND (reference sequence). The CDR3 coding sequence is TGTGCCAGTAGTATAACCAGCGGGAATTCACCCCTCCACTTT. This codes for CASSITSGNSPLHF.

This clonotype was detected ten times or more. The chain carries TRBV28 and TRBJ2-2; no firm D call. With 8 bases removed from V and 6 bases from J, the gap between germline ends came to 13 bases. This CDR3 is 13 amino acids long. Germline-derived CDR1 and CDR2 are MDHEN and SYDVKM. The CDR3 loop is CASSASASGELFF. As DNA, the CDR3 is TGTGCCAGCTCGGCTTCGGCCTCCGGGGAGCTGTTTTTT.

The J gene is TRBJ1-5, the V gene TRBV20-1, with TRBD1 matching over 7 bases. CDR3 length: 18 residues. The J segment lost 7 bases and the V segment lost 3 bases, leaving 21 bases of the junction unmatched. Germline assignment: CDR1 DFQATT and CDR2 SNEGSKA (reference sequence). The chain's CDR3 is CSASSPTGIPLMDQPQHF. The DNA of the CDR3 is TGCAGTGCTAGTTCTCCGACAGGGATCCCCCTCATGGACCAGCCCCAGCATTTT.

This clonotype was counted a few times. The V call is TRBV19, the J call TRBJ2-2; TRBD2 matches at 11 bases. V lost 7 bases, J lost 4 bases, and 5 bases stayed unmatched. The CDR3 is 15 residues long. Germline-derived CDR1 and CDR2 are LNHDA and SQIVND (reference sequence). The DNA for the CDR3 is TGTGCCAGTAAGGGACTAGCGGAGATCACCGGGGAGCTGTTTTTT. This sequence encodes CASKGLAEITGELFF.

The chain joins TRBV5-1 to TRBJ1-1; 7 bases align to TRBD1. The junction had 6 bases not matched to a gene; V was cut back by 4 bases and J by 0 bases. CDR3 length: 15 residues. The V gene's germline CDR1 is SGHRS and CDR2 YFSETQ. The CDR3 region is CASSATGTMNTEAFF. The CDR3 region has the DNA TGCGCCAGCAGCGCGACAGGGACCATGAACACTGAAGCTTTCTTT.

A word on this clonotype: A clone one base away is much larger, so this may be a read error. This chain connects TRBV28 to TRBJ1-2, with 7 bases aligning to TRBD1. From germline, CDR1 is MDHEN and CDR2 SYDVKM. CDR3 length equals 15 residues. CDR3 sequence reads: CSSQAGGNDAYGYTF. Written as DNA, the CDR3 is TGTTCCAGTCAGGCAGGGGGGAATGATGCCTATGGCTACACCTTC.

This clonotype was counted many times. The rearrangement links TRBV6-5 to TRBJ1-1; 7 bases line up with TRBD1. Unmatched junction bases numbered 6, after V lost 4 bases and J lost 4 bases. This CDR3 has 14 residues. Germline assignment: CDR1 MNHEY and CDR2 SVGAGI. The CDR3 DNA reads TGTGCCAGCAGTTCCCAGGGGGGGCCCACTGAAGCTTTCTTT. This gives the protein CASSSQGGPTEAFF.

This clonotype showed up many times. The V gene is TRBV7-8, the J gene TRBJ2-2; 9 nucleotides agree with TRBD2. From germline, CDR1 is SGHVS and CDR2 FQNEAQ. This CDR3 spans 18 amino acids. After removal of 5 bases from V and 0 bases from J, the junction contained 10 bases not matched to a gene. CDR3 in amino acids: CASSPRGGRDANTGELFF. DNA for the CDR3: TGTGCCAGCAGCCCCCGGGGCGGGAGGGACGCGAACACCGGGGAGCTGTTTTTT.

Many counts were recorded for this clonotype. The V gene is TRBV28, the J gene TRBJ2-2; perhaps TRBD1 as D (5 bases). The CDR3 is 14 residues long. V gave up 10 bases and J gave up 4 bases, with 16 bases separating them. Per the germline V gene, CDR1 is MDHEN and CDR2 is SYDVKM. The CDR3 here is CATPKPGFTGELFF. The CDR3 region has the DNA TGTGCCACGCCTAAACCAGGGTTCACCGGGGAGCTGTTTTTT.

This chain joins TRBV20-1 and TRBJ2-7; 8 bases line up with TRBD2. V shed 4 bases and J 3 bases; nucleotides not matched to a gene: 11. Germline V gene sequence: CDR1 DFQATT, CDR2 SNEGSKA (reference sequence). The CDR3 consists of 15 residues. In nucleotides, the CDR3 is TGCAGTGCTACCCTGGGCACTAGCGGAGGCTACGAGCAGTACTTC. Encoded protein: CSATLGTSGGYEQYF.

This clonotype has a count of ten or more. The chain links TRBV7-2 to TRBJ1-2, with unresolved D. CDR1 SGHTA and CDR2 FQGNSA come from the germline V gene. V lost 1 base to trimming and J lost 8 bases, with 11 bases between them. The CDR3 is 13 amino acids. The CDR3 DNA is TGTGCCAGCAGCTTAGAGCTCAGCCCAGGCTACACCTTC. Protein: CASSLELSPGYTF.

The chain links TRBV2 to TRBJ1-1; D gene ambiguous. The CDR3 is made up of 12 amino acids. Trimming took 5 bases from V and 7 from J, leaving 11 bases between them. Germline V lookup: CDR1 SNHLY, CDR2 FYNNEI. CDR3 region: CASSTLWGEAFF. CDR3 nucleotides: TGTGCCAGCAGTACCTTATGGGGTGAAGCTTTCTTT.

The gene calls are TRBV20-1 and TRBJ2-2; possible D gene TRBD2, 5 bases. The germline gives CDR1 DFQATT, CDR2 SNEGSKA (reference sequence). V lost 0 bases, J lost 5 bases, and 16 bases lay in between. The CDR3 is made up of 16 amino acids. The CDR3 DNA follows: TGCAGTGCTAGAGATTCCCGGGATGGTTGGACCGGGGAGCTGTTTTTT. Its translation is CSARDSRDGWTGELFF.

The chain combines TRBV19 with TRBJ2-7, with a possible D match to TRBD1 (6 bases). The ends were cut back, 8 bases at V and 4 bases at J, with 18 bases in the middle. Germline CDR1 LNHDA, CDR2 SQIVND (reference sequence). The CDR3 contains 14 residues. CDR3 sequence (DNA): TGTGCCAGTTCCCCCCGGGACACAAGGTACGAGCAGTACTTC. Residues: CASSPRDTRYEQYF.

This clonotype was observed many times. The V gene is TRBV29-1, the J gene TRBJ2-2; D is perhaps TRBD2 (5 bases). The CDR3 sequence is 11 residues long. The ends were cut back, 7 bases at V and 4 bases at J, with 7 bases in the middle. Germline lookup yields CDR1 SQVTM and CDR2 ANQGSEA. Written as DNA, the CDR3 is TGCAGCGCTAGCAGCACCGGGGAGCTGTTTTTT. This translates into CSASSTGELFF.

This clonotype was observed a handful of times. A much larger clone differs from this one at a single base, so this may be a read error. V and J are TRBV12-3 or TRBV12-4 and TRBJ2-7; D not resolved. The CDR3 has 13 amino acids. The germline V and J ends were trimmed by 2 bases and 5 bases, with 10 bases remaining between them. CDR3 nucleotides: TGTGCCAGCAGTTTAAGACTCGAGGACGAGCAGTACTTC. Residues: CASSLRLEDEQYF.

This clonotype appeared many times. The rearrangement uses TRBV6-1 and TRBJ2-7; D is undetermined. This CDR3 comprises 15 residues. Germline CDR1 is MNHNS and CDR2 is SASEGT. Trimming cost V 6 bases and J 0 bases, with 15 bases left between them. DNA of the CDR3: TGTGCCAGCAGATATCTCGGACGGAACTCCTACGAGCAGTACTTC. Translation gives CASRYLGRNSYEQYF.

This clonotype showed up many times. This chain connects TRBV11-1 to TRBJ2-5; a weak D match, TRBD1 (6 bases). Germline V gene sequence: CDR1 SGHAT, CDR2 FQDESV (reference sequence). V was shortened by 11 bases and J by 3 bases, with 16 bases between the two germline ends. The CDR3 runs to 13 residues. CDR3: CAGSGHQEETQYF. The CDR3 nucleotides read TGTGCCGGCTCGGGACACCAAGAAGAGACCCAGTACTTC.

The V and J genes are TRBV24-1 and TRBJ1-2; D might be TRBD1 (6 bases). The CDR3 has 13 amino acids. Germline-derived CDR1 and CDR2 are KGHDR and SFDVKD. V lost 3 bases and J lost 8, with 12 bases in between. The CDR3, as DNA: TGTGCCACCAGTGATCGGGACATTTTCGGCTACACCTTC. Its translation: CATSDRDIFGYTF.